This TCR beta chain appears in the sequencing data of a study of cytomegalovirus exposure and HLA in healthy donors. Study-wide context: Of the donors genotyped, about 410 in all, around 76% fell in the Caucasian-associated ancestry cluster. Findings and limits, study-wide: A later analysis showed TCR association rates differing by HLA locus, peaking at DRB1 and lowest at HLA-C.

Germline CDR1 and CDR2: SGHRS and YFSETQ. The ends lost 4 bases at V and 6 bases at J; junction bases unmatched: 10. CDR3 length: 16 amino acids. The PCR ran on 60 Vbeta and 13 Jbeta primers. Source study methods: In a later analysis, of some 80 million unique beta chains, about 12 million appeared in at least two donors. Libraries were prepared by immunoSEQ multiplex PCR; TCRdb keeps only in-frame clonotypes and omits some of them. That table is the source of V, J and clone size, and D and trimming were worked out from the DNA. The repertoire holds tens of thousands of clones, with about 9.5% as singletons. This clone was observed a handful of times. Its target is not known.

Sample: PBMCs. The chain carries TRBV5-1 and TRBJ2-2, with 9 bases that match TRBD1. This TCR came from a man aged 55 to 70 in good health and CMV-seropositive. The CDR3 protein is CASSADGTGFAGELFF. The CDR3 nucleotides are TGCGCCAGCAGCGCCGATGGGACAGGGTTTGCCGGGGAGCTGTTTTTT.